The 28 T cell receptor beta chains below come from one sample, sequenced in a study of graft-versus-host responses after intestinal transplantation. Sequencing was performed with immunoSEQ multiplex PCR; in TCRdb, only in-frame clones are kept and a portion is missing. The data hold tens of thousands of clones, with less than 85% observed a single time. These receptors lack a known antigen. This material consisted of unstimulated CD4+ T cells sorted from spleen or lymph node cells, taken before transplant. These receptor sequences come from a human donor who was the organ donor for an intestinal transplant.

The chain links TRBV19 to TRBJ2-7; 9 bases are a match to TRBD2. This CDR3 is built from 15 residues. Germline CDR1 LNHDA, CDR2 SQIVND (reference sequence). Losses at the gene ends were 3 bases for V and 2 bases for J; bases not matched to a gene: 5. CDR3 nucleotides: TGTGCCAGTAGTATCGGGACTAGCCCAACCTACGAGCAGTACTTC. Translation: CASSIGTSPTYEQYF.

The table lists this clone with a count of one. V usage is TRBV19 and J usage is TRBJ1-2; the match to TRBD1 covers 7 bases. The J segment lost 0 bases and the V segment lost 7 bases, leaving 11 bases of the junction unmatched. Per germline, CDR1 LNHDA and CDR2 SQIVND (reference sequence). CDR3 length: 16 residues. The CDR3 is CASTPTGDLANYGYTF. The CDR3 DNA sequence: TGTGCCAGTACCCCCACAGGGGACTTAGCTAACTATGGCTACACCTTC.

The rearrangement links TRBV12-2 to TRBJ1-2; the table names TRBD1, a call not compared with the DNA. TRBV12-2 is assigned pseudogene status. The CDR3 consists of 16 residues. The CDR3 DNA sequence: TGTGCAAGTCGCTTAGCTCACAGGGCCCCTAACTATGGCTACACCTTC. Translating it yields CASRLAHRAPNYGYTF.

As DNA, the CDR3 is TGTGCCAGCAGCTTAGGGGCTAGCATTCGTCGGTACGAGCAGTACTTC. It yields the protein CASSLGASIRRYEQYF. The chain carries TRBV5-6 and TRBJ2-7; tentatively, D is TRBD1 or TRBD2 (5 bases each). Between the trimmed V and J ends, which lost 2 bases and 4 bases, there was a span of 19 bases. The germline CDR1 and CDR2 sequences are SGHDT and YYEEEE. This CDR3 contains 16 residues.

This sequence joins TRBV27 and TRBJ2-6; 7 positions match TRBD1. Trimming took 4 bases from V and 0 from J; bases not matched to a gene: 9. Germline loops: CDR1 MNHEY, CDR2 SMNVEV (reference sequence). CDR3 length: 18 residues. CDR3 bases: TGTGCCAGCAGTTCCCAAAGACAGGGTTTCTCTGGGGCCAACGTCCTGACTTTC. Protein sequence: CASSSQRQGFSGANVLTF.

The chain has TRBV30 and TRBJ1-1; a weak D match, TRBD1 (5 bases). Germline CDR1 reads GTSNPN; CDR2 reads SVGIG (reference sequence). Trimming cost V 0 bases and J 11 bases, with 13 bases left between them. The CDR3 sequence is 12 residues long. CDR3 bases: TGTGCCTGGAGTGTAGAGGGGTTTAAGGCTTTCTTT. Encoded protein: CAWSVEGFKAFF.

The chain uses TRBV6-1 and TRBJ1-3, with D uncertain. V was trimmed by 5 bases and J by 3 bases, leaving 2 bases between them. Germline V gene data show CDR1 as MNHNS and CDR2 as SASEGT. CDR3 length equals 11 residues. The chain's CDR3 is CASSYGNTIYF. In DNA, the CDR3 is TGTGCCAGCAGTTATGGAAACACCATATATTTT.

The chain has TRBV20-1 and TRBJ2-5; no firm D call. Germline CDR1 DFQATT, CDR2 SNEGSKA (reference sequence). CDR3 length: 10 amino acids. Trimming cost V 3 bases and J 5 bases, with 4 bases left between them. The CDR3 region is CSASGETQYF. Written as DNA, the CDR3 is TGCAGTGCTAGCGGGGAGACCCAGTACTTC.

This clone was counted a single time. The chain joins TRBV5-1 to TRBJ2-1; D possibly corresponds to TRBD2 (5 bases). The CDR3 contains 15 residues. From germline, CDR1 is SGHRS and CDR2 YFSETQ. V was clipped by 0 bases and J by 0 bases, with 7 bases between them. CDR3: CASSLDGSSYNEQFF. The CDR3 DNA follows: TGCGCCAGCAGCTTGGATGGGAGCTCCTACAATGAGCAGTTCTTC.

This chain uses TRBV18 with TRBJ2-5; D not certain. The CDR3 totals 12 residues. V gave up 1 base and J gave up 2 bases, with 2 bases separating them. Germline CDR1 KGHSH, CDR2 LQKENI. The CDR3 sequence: CASSPRQETQYF. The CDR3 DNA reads TGTGCCAGCTCACCACGGCAAGAGACCCAGTACTTC. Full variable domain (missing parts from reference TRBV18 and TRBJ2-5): NAGVMQNPRHLVRRRGQEARLRCSPMKGHSHVYWYRQLPEEGLKFMVYLQKENIIDESGMPKERFSAEFPKEGPSILRIQQVVRGDSAAYFCASSPRQETQYFGPGTRLLVL.

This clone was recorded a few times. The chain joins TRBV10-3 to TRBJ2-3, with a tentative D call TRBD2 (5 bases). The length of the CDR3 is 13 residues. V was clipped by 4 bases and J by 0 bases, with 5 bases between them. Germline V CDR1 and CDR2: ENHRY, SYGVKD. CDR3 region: CAISGTSTDTQYF. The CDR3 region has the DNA TGTGCCATCAGTGGGACTAGCACAGATACGCAGTATTTT.

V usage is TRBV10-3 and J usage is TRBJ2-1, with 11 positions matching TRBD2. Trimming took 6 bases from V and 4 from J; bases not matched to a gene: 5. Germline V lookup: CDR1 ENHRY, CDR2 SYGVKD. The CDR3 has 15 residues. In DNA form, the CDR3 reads TGTGCCATCAGCTCGACTAGCGGGGTGTACAATGAGCAGTTCTTC. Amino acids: CAISSTSGVYNEQFF.

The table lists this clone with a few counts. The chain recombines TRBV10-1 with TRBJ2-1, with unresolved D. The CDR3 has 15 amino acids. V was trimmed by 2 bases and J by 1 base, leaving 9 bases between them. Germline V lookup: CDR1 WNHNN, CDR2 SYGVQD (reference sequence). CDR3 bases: TGCGCCAGCAGTGAGACTACCTCTTCCTACAATGAGCAGTTCTTC. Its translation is CASSETTSSYNEQFF.

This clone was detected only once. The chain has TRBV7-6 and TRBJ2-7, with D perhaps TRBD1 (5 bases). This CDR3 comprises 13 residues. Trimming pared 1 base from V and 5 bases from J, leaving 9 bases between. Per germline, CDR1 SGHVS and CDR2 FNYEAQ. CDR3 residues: CASSLVPDNEQYF. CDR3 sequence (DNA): TGTGCCAGCAGCTTAGTTCCGGACAACGAGCAGTACTTC.

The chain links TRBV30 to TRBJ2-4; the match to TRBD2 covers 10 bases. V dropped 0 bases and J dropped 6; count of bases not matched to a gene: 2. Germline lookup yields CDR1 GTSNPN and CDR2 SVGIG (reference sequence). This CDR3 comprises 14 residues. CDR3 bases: TGTGCCTGGAGTGTATTAGCGGGAGGAAACATTCAGTACTTC. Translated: CAWSVLAGGNIQYF.

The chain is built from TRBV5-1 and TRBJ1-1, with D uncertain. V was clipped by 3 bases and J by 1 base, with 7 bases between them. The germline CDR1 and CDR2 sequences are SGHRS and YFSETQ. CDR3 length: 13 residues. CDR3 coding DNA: TGCGCCAGCAGCTATAAAGGGAACACTGAAGCTTTCTTT. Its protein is CASSYKGNTEAFF.

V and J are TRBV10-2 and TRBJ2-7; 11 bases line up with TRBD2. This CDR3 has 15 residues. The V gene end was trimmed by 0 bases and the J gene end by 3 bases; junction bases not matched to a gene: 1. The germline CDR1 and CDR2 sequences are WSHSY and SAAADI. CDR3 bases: TGCGCCAGCAGTGAGTCGCTAGCGGGGGGCTACGAGCAGTACTTC. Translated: CASSESLAGGYEQYF.

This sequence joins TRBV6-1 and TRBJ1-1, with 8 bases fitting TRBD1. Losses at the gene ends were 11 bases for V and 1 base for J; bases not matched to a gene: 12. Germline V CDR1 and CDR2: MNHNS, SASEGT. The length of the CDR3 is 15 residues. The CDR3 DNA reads TGTGCCGGGGGGGAGACAGGGGCTGCGAACACTGAAGCTTTCTTT. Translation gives CAGGETGAANTEAFF.

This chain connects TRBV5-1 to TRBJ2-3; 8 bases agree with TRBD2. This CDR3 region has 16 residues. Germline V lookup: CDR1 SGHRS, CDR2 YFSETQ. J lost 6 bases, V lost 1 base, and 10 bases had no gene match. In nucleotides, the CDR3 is TGCGCCAGCAGCTTGCTAGGAGCGGGGGACCCGGATACGCAGTATTTT. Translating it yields CASSLLGAGDPDTQYF.

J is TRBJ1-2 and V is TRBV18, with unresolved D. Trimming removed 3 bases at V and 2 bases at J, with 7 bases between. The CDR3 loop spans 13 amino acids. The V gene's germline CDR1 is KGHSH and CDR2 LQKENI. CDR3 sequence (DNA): TGTGCCAGCTCACCGAAGGAAAACTATGGCTACACCTTC. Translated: CASSPKENYGYTF.

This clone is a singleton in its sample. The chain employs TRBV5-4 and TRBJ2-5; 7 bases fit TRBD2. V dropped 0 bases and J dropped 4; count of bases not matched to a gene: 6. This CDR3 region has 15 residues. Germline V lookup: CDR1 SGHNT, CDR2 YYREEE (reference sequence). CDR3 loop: CASSLARREGETQYF. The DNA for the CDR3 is TGTGCCAGCAGCTTGGCCCGTAGGGAGGGAGAGACCCAGTACTTC. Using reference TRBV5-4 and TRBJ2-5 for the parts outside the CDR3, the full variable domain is ETGVTQSPTHLIKTRGQQVTLRCSSQSGHNTVSWYQQALGQGPQFIFQYYREEENGRGNFPPRFSGLQFPNYSSELNVNALELDDSALYLCASSLARREGETQYFGPGTRLLVL.

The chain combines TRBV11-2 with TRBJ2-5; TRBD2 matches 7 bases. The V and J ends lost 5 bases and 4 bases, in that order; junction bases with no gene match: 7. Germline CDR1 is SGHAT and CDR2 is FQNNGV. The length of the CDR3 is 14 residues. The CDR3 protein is CASSREGGIETQYF. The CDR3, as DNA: TGTGCCAGCAGCCGTGAGGGAGGGATAGAGACCCAGTACTTC.

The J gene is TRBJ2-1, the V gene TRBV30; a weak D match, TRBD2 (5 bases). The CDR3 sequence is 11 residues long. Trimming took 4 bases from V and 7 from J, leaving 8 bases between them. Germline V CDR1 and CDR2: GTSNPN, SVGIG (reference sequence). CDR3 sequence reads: CAWKERNEQFF. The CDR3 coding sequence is TGTGCCTGGAAAGAGCGGAATGAGCAGTTCTTC. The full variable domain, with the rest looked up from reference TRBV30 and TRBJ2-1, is SQTIHQWPATLVQPVGSPLSLECTVEGTSNPNLYWYRQAAGRGLQLLFYSVGIGQISSEVPQNLSASRPQDRQFILSSKKLLLSDSGFYLCAWKERNEQFFGPGTRLTVL.

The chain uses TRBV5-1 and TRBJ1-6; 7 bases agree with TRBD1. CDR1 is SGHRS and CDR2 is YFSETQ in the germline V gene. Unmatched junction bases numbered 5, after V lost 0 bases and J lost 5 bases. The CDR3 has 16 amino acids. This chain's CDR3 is CASSLGGGANNSPLHF. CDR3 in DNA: TGCGCCAGCAGCTTGGGAGGGGGCGCAAATAATTCACCCCTCCACTTT.

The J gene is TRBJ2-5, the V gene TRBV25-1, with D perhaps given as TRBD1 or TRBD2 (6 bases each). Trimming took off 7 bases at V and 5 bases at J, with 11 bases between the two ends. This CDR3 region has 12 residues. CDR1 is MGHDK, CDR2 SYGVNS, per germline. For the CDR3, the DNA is TGTGCCAGCACCCTAGGGGGGGAGACCCAGTACTTC. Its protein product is CASTLGGETQYF.

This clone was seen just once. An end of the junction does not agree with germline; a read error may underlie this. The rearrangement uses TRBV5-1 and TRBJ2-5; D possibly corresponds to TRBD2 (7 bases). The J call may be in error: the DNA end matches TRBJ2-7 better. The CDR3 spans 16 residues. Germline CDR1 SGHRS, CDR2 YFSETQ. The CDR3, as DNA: TGCGCCAACAGCCCCAGATCGGGGGGCGCATCCTACGAGCAGTACTTC. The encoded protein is CANSPRSGGASYEQYF.

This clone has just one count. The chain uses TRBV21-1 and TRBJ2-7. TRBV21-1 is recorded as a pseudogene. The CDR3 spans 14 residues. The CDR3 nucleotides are TGTGCCAGCAGCAAAGCCAAATACTCCTACGAGCAGTACTTC. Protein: CASSKAKYSYEQYF.

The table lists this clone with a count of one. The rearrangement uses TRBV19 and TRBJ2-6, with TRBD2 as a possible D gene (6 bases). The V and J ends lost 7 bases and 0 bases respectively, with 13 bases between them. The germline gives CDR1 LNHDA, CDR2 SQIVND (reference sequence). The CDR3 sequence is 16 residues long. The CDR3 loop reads CASKGSSGSGANVLTF. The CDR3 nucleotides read TGTGCCAGTAAGGGCAGTAGCGGCTCTGGGGCCAACGTCCTGACTTTC.